Listed here is a single T cell receptor (beta chain). This entry belongs to a study of blood T cell repertoires in COVID-19. Across the study: T cells, B-cell-depleted T cells, or PBMCs provided the cDNA or gDNA that served as material.

Measured with immunoSEQ multiplex PCR; TCRdb has only the in-frame clones, and not every one. The repertoire consists of 140,000 or so clones, with approximately 88% occurring once and the leading ten covering about 1.8%. The ends were cut back, 6 bases at V and 0 bases at J, with 18 bases in the middle. Germline values: CDR1 MDHEN, CDR2 SYDVKM. The CDR3 covers 17 residues. The sequenced sample was peripheral blood. The sequence derives from a woman between 45 and 65 years old with acute or convalescent COVID-19. The chain couples TRBV28 to TRBJ1-3; D gene ambiguous. CDR3 nucleotide sequence: TGTGCCAGCAGATTTGTGGCGGAGAGAGTCTCTGGAAACACCATATATTTT. Amino acids: CASRFVAERVSGNTIYF.